This T cell receptor beta chain was observed in a study of vaccination and CD4 T cells after COVID-19. Turning to the study itself: Overlapping SARS-CoV-2, HCoV-NL63, HCoV-OC43 and HCoV-229E spike peptides stimulated the cells. Control wells got either CEFX epitopes, HIV-1 Nef peptides, or no peptide at all.

A word on this clonotype: Its specificity is unknown.

Sequencing of the DNA from cultured CD4+ T cells was carried out with the Oncomine TCR Beta short-read assay. From the PCR reads, TCRdb called clonotypes with MiXCR, one entry per CDR3 protein. Counted here are around 19,000 distinct CDR3 sequences, 53% occurring once; the ten biggest clones make up roughly 15%. Treatment indicated: roughly ten-day PBMC culture with coronavirus spike peptide pools or control peptides (ViraFEST assay). Overall study results and limits: Median about 90% of reactive clones detected in convalescent patients emerged only post-vaccination. Convalescent patients had 304 of 307 vaccine-specific clones showing spike mono-reactivity.

This CDR3 has 18 amino acids. The clonotype was recovered from a human donor who had recovered from COVID-19. The chain combines TRBV21-1 with TRBJ1-5. TRBV21-1 is annotated as a pseudogene. This sample comprised CD4+ T cells from blood, cultured in vitro, obtained before SARS-CoV-2 vaccination. The CDR3 protein is CASSNAPPRRDSNQPQHF. CDR3 bases: TGTGCCAGCAGCAATGCCCCACCTAGGAGGGATAGCAATCAGCCCCAGCATTTT.